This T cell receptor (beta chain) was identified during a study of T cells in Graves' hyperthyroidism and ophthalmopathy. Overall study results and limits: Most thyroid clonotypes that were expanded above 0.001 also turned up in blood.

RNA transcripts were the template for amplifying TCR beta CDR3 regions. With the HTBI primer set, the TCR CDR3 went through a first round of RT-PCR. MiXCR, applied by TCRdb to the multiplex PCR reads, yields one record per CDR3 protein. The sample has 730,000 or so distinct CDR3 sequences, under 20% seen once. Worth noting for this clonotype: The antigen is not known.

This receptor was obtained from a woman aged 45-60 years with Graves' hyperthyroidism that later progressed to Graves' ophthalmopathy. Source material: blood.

The CDR3 reads CASSLEPSGGNTIYF. CDR3 DNA sequence: TGCGCCAGCAGCTTGGAACCTAGCGGCGGAAACACCATATATTTT. This sequence joins TRBV5-1 and TRBJ1-3; no definite D call. The germline gives CDR1 SGHRS, CDR2 YFSETQ. The CDR3 consists of 15 residues. Trimming cost V 0 bases and J 4 bases, with 11 bases left between them.